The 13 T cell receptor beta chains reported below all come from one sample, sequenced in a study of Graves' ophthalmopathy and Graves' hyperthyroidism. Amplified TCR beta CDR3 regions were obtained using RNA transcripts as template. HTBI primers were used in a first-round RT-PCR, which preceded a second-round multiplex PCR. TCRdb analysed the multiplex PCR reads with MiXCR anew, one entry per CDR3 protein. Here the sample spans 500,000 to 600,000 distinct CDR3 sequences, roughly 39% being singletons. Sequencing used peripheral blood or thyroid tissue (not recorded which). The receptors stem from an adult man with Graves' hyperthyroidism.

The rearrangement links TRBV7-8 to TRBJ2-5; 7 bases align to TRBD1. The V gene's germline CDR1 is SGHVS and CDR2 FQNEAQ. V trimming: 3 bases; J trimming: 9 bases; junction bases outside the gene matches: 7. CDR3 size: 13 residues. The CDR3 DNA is TGTGCCAGCAGCTTGGGACAGCCATTGTCCCAGTACTTC. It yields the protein CASSLGQPLSQYF.

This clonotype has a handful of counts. DNA of the CDR3: TGTGCCAGCAGCGCTCAAGGACTAGCGGGAGATGAGCAGTTCTTC. This encodes CASSAQGLAGDEQFF. This sequence joins TRBV13 and TRBJ2-7, with 13 bases that match TRBD2. The DNA end is a closer match to TRBJ2-1, so the J assignment may be wrong. The CDR3 sequence is 15 residues long. Germline V gene lookup returns CDR1 PRHDT and CDR2 FYEKMQ (reference sequence).

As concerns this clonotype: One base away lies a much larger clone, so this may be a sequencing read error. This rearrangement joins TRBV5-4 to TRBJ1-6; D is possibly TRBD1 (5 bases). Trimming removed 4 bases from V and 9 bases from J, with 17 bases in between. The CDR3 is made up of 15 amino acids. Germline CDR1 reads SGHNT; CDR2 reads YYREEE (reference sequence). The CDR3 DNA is TGTGCCAGCAGCCCCCCGGGACCGAGAAGTTCACCCCTCCACTTT. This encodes CASSPPGPRSSPLHF.

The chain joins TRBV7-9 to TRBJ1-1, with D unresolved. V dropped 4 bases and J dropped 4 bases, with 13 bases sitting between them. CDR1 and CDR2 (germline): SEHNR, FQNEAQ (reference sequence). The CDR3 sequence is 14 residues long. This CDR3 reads CASSSRGSSTEAFF. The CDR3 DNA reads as TGTGCCAGCAGCTCCCGCGGGTCTAGCACTGAAGCTTTCTTT.

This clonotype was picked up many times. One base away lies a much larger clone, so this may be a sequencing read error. CDR3 residues: CASSLITGELFF. As DNA, the CDR3 is TGTGCCAGCAGCTTAATCACCGGGGAGCTGTTTTTT. The chain combines TRBV7-9 with TRBJ2-2; D is ambiguous. The CDR3 covers 12 residues. Trimming pared 2 bases from V and 4 bases from J, leaving 2 bases between. Germline-derived CDR1 and CDR2 are SEHNR and FQNEAQ (reference sequence).

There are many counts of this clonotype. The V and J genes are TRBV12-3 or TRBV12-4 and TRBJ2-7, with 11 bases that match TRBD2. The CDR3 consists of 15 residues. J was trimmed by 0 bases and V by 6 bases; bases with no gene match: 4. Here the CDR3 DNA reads TGTGCCAGCAGCCTCACTAGCGGGAGCTCCTACGAGCAGTACTTC. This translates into CASSLTSGSSYEQYF.

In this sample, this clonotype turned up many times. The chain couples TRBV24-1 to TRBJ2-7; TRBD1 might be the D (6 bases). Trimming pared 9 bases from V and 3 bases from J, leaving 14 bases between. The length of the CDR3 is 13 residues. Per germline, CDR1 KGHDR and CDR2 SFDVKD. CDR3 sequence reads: CATAEQGDYEQYF. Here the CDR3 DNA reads TGTGCCACCGCGGAACAGGGAGACTACGAGCAGTACTTC.

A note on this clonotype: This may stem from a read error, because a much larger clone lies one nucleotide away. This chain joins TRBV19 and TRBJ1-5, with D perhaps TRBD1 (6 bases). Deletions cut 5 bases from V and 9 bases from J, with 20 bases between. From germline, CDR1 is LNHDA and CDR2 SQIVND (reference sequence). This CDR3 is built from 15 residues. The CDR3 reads CASSPGRGAIRPQHF. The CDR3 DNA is TGTGCCAGTAGTCCAGGCCGGGGGGCGATTCGGCCCCAGCATTTT.

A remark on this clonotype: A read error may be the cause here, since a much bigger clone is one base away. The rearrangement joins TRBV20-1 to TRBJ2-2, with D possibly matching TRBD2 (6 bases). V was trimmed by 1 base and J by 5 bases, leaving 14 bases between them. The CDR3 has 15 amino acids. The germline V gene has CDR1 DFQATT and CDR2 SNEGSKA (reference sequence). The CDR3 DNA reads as TGCAGTGCTAGAGGCGGGGATTCGTTGACCGGGGAGCTGTTTTTT. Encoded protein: CSARGGDSLTGELFF.

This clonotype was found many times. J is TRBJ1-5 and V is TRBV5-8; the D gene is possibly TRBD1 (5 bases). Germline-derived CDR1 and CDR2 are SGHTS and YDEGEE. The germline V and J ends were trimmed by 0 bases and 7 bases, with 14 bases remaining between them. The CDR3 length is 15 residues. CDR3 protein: CASSLAVGVRQPQHF. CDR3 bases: TGTGCCAGCAGCTTGGCAGTGGGGGTTCGACAGCCCCAGCATTTT.

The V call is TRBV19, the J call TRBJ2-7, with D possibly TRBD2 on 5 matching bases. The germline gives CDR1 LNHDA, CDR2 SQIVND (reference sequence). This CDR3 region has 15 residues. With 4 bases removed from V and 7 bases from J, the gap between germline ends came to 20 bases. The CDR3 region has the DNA TGTGCCAGTAGTAGTACCGGGGTAGCTTTGGATGAGCAGTACTTC. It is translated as CASSSTGVALDEQYF. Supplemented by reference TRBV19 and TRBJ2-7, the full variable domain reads DGGITQSPKYLFRKEGQNVTLSCEQNLNHDAMYWYRQDPGQGLRLIYYSQIVNDFQKGDIAEGYSVSREKKESFPLTVTSAQKNPTAFYLCASSSTGVALDEQYFGPGTRLTVT.

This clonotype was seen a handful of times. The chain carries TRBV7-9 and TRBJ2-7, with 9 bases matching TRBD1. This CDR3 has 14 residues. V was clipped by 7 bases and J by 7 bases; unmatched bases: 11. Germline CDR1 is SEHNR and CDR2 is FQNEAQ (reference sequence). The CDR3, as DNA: TGTGCCAGCATAGGCGAACAGGGGGCGCCTGAGCAGTACTTC. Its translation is CASIGEQGAPEQYF.

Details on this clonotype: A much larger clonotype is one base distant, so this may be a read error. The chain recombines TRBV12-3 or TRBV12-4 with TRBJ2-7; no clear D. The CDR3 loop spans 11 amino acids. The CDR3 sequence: CASGLGYEQCF. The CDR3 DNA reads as TGTGCTAGTGGTTTGGGCTACGAGCAGTGCTTC.